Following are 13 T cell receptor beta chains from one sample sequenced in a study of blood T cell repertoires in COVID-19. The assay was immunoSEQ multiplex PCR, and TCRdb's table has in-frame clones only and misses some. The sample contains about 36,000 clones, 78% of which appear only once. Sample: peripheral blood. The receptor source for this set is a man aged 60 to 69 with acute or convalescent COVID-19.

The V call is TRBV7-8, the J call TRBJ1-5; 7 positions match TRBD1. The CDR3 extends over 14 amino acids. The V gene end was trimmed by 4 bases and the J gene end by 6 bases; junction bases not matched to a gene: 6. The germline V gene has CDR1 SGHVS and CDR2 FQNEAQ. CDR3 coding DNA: TGTGCCAGCAGCTCCTCAGGGGGAGGTCAGCCCCAGCATTTT. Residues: CASSSSGGGQPQHF.

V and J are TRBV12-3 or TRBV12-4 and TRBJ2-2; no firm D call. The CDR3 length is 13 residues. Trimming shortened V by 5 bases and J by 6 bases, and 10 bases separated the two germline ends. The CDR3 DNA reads TGTGCCAGCAGTCCTCAGGTATCCGGGGAGCTGTTTTTT. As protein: CASSPQVSGELFF.

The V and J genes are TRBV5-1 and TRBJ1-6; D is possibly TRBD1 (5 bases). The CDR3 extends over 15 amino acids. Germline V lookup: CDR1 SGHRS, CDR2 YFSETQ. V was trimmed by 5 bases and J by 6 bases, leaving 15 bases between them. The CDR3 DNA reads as TGCGCCAGCAGTTCGGGGGGTTTCGGTAATTCACCCCTCCACTTT. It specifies CASSSGGFGNSPLHF. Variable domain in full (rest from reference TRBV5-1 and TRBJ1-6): KAGVTQTPRYLIKTRGQQVTLSCSPISGHRSVSWYQQTPGQGLQFLFEYFSETQRNKGNFPGRFSGRQFSNSRSEMNVSTLELGDSALYLCASSSGGFGNSPLHFGNGTRLTVT.

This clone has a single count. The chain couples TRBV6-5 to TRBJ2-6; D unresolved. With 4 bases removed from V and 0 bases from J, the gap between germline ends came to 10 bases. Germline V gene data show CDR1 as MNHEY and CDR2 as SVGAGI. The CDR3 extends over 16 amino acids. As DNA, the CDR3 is TGTGCCAGCAGTTCTCCAGGTTCCTCTGGGGCCAACGTCCTGACTTTC. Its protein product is CASSSPGSSGANVLTF.

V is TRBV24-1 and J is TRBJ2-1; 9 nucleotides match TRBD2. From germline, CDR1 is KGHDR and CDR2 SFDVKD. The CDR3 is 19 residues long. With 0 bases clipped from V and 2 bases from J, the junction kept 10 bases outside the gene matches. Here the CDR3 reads CATSDLRGSGRGTYNEQFF. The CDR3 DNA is TGTGCCACCAGTGATTTGCGGGGTAGCGGGAGAGGAACCTACAATGAGCAGTTCTTC.

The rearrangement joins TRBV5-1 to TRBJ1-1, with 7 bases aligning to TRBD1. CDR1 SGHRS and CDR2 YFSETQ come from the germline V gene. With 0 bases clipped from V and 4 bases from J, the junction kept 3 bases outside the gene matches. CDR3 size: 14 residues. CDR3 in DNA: TGCGCCAGCAGCTTGGGGTCAGGGGGCACTGAAGCTTTCTTT. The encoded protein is CASSLGSGGTEAFF. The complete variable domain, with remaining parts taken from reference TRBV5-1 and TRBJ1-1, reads KAGVTQTPRYLIKTRGQQVTLSCSPISGHRSVSWYQQTPGQGLQFLFEYFSETQRNKGNFPGRFSGRQFSNSRSEMNVSTLELGDSALYLCASSLGSGGTEAFFGQGTRLTVV.

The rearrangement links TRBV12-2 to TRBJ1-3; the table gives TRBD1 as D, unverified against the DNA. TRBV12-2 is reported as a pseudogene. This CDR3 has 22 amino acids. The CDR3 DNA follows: TGTGCAAGTCGCTTCGGAGTAGGAGACCGGGACACTTCCTCGAGCTCTGGAAACACCATATATTTT. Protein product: CASRFGVGDRDTSSSSGNTIYF.

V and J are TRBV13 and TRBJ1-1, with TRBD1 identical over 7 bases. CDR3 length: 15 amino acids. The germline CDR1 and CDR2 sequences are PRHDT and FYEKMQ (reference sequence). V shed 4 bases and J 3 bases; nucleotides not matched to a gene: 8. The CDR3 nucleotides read TGTGCCAGCAGCTACACCGGGACAGCTGACACTGAAGCTTTCTTT. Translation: CASSYTGTADTEAFF.

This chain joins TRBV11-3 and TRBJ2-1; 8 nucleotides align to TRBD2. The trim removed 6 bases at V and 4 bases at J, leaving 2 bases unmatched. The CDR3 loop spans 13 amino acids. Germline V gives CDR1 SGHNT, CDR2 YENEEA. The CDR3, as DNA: TGTGCCAGCAGTTCTAGCGGGTACAATGAGCAGTTCTTC. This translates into CASSSSGYNEQFF.

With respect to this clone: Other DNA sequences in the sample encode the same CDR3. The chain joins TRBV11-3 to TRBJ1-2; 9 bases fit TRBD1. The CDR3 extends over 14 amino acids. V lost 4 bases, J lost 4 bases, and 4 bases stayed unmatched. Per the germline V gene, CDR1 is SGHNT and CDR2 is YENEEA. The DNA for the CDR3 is TGTGCCAGCAGCTCGGGACAGGGAAGCTATGGCTACACCTTC. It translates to CASSSGQGSYGYTF.

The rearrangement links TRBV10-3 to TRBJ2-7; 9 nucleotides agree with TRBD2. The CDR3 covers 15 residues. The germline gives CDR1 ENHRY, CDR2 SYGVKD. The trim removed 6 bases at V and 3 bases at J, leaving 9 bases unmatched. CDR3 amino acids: CAIRREAGGNYEQYF. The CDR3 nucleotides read TGTGCCATCAGGAGAGAAGCGGGAGGCAACTACGAGCAGTACTTC.

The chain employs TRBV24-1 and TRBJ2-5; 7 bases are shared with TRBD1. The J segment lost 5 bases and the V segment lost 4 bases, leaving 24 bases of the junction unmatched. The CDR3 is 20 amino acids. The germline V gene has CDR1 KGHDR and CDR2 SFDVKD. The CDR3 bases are TGTGCCACCAGTGACGCCCTTGTCACACAGGGGAATAGGGCTATGGAGACCCAGTACTTC. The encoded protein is CATSDALVTQGNRAMETQYF.

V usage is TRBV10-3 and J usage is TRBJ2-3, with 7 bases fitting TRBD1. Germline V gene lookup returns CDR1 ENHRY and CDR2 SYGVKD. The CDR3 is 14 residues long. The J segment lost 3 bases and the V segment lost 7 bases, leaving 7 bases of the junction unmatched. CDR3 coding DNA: TGTGCCATCAAGAAGGACAGGACTACAGATACGCAGTATTTT. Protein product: CAIKKDRTTDTQYF.